What follows describes a single T cell receptor (beta chain). Antigen unknown. The data originate from a study of T cell responses to AZD1222 COVID-19 vaccine. Study results and caveats: Repertoires were collected only later (after the peak T cell response had occurred). Unmutated variant regions are reportedly targeted by nearly half of spike-specific TCRs. CD4 TCRs associated with vaccination spanned spike, dominating at 160-218 and 743-854.

TCRdb keeps only in-frame clones here, not all; method: immunoSEQ multiplex PCR. The sample lists tens of thousands of clones; just over 90% were seen once. This TCR came from an adult who received the MenACWY meningococcal vaccine as a control. The sample in question was peripheral blood, obtained 28 days after the second dose of the MenACWY control vaccine.

CDR3 loop: CASSQQGNQPQHF. The CDR3 coding sequence is TGTGCCAGCAGCCAACAGGGCAATCAGCCCCAGCATTTT. The rearrangement links TRBV3-1 (or the pseudogene TRBV3-2) to TRBJ1-5; D call uncertain. This CDR3 has 13 residues. The V gene's germline CDR1 is LGHDT and CDR2 YNNKEL (reference sequence). The V end lost 2 bases, the J end lost 2 bases, and 4 bases lay between the germline ends.